This TCR beta chain originates from a study of T-cell reconstitution after alpha-beta-depleted transplantation in children. The study, taken as a whole, reports: In patients about two months after transplant, alpha-beta T cells reportedly arose from several hundred expanded graft clones. Most T-cell counts and diversity one year after the transplant came from T cells that were newly produced.

Trimming pared 4 bases from V and 2 bases from J, leaving 6 bases between. This CDR3 is built from 12 residues. Looked up from germline, CDR1 is DFQATT and CDR2 is SNEGSKA (reference sequence). This clonotype showed up many times. Its antigen remains unknown. Construction of the TCRbeta library involved unique molecular identifiers. A single record per CDR3 protein comes from TCRdb applying MiXCR to the PCR reads. In the table there are hundreds of thousands of distinct CDR3 sequences, about 23% of which are singletons. The J gene is TRBJ1-5, the V gene TRBV20-1; D call uncertain. This clonotype was sampled from a girl aged 2-10 years with Fanconi anemia, due to receive a stem cell transplant. The source was PBMCs, collected before TCRalphabeta/CD19-depleted stem cell transplant. In DNA form, the CDR3 reads TGCAGTGCTACCGGCGGCAATCAGCCCCAGCATTTT. This sequence encodes CSATGGNQPQHF.